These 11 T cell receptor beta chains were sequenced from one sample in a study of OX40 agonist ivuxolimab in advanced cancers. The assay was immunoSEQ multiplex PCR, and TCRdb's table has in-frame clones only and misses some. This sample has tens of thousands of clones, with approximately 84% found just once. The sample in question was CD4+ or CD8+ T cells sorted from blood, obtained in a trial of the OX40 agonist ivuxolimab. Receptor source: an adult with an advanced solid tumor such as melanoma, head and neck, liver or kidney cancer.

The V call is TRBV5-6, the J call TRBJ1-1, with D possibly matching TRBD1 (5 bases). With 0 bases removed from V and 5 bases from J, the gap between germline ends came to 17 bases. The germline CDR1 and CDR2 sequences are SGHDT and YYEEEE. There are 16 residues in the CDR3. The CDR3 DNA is TGTGCCAGCAGCTTGGAAGGGACTCCCTTGAGAACTGAAGCTTTCTTT. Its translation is CASSLEGTPLRTEAFF.

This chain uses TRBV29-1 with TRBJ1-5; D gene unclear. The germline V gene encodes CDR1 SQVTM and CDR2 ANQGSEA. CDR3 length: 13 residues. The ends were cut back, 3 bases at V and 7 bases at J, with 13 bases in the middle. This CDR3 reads CSVDDSTGQPQHF. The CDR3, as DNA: TGCAGCGTTGATGATTCGACTGGGCAGCCCCAGCATTTT.

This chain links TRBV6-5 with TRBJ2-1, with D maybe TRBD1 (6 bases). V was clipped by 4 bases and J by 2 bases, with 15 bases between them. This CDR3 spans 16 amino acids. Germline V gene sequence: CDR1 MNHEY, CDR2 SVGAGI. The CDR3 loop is CASSSSQGTPYNEQFF. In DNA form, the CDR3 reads TGTGCCAGCAGTTCCTCACAGGGAACCCCCTACAATGAGCAGTTCTTC.

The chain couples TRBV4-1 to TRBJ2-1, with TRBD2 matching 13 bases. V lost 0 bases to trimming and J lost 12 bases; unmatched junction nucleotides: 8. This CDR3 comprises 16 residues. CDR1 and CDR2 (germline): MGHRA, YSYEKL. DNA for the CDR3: TGCGCCAGCAGCCAAGATGTGGGACTAGCGGGGTGGAGGCAGTTCTTC. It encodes CASSQDVGLAGWRQFF.

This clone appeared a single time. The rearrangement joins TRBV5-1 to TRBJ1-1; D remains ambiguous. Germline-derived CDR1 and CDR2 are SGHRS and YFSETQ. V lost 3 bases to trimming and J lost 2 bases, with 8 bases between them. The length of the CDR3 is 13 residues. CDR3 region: CASSSTPNTEAFF. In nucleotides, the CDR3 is TGCGCCAGCAGCTCCACCCCCAACACTGAAGCTTTCTTT.

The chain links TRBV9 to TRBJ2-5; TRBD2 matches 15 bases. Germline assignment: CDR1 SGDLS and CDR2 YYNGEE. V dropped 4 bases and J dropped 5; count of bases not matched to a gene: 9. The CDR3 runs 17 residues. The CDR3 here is CASSPRPGLAGGETQYF. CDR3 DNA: TGTGCCAGCAGCCCAAGGCCGGGACTAGCGGGAGGTGAGACCCAGTACTTC.

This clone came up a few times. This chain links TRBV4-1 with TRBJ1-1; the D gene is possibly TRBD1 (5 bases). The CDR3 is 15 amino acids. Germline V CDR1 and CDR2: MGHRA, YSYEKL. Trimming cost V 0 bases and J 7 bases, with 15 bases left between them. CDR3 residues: CASSQEFGAGGEAFF. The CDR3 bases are TGCGCCAGCAGCCAAGAATTCGGTGCCGGGGGTGAAGCTTTCTTT.

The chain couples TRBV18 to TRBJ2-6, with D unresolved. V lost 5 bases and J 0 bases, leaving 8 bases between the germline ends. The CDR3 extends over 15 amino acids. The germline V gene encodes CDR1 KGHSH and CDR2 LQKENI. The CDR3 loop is CASSFSSSGANVLTF. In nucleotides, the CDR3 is TGTGCCAGCTCATTCTCGTCCTCTGGGGCCAACGTCCTGACTTTC. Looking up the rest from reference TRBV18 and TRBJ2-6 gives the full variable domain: NAGVMQNPRHLVRRRGQEARLRCSPMKGHSHVYWYRQLPEEGLKFMVYLQKENIIDESGMPKERFSAEFPKEGPSILRIQQVVRGDSAAYFCASSFSSSGANVLTFGAGSRLTVL.

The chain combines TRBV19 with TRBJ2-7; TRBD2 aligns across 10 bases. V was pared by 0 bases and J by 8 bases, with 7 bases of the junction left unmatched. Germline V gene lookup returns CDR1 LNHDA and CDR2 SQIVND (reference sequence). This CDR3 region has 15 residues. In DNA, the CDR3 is TGTGCCAGTAGTATAGATCGGTCTAGCGGGAGACAGCAGTACTTC. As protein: CASSIDRSSGRQQYF.

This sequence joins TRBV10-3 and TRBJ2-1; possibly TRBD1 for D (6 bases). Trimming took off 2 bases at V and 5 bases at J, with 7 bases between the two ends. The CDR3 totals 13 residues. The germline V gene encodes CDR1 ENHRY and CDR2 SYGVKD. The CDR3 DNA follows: TGTGCCATCAGTGAGAACAGGGACAATGAGCAGTTCTTC. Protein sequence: CAISENRDNEQFF.

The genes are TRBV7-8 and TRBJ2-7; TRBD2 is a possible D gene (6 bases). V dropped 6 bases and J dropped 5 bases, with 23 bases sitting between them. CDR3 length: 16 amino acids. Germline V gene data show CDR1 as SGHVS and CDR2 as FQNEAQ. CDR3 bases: TGTGCCAGCAGTTCTCCTCCGAGACTAGGGTCCCACGAGCAGTACTTC. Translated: CASSSPPRLGSHEQYF. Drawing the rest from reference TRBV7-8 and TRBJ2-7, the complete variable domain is GAGVSQSPRYKVAKRGQDVALRCDPISGHVSLFWYQQALGQGPEFLTYFQNEAQLDKSGLPSDRFFAERPEGSVSTLKIQRTQQEDSAVYLCASSSPPRLGSHEQYFGPGTRLTVT.